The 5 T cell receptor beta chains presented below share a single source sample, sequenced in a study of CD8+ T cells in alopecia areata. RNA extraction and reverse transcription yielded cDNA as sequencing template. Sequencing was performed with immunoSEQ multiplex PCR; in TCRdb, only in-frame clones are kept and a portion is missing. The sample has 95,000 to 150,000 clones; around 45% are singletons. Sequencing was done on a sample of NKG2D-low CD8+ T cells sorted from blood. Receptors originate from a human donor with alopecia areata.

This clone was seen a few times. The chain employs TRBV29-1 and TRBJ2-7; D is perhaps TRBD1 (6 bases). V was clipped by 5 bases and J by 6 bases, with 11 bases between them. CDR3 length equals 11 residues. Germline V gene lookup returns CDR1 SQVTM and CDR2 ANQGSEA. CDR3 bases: TGCAGCGTTCCACAGGGAGTCGAGCAGTACTTC. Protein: CSVPQGVEQYF.

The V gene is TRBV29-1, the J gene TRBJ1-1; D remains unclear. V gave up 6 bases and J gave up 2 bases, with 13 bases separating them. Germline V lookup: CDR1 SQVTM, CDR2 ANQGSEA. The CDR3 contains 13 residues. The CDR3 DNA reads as TGCAGCGTCAAGTCCACAGCCAACACTGAAGCTTTCTTT. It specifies CSVKSTANTEAFF.

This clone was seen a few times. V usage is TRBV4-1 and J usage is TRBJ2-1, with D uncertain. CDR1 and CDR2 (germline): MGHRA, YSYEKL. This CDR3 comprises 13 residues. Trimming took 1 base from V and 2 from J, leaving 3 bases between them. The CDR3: CASSQGTYNEQFF. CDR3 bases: TGCGCCAGCAGCCAAGGGACCTACAATGAGCAGTTCTTC.

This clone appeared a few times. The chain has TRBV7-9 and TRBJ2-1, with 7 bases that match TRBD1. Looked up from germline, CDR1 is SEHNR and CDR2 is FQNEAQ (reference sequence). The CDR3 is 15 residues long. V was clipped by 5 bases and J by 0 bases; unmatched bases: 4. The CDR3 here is CASSTGTVSYNEQFF. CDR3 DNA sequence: TGTGCCAGCAGCACCGGGACAGTCTCCTACAATGAGCAGTTCTTC.

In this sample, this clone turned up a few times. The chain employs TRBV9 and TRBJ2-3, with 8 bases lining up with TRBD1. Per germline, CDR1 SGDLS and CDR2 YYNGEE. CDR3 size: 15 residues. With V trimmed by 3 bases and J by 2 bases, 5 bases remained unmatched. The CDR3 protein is CASSGGTGHTDTQYF. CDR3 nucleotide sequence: TGTGCCAGCAGCGGCGGGACAGGACACACAGATACGCAGTATTTT.